A selection of T cell receptor beta chains follows, all from one sample in a study of cytomegalovirus exposure and HLA in healthy donors. Assay: immunoSEQ multiplex PCR; the TCRdb copy retains only in-frame clones and omits some. The sample records some 200,000 clones, roughly 76% being singletons. The sample comprised PBMCs. All receptors come from a man in his forties or fifties in good health and CMV-seropositive. Each CDR3 is given with its conserved first and last residue.

TRBV7-2	CAGEHSGANVLTF
TRBV7-2	CASSLDRGQPQHF
TRBV7-9	CASSVAGGSGGYTF
TRBV13	CASSVRGLNTIYF
TRBV19	CASSIEFRAPYGYTF
TRBV18	CASSPPNTQETQYF
TRBV6-5	CASSFAGTEAFF
TRBV5-5	CASSFGQGGQPQHF
TRBV28	CASHEGRGDLPQHF
TRBV11-2	CASTRDRYSGKLFF
TRBV30	CAWSPGQGANSPLHF
TRBV5-1	CASSLGGNYGYTF
TRBV14	CASSARGGVTDTQYF
TRBV20-1	CSAMRYNEQFF
TRBV6-6	CASGPYRARETQYF
TRBV2	CASTSGISYEQYF
TRBV5-4	CASSSGQGRDTEAFF
TRBV9	CASSPLPTDTIYF
TRBV4-3	CASSHLGGNTIYF
TRBV7-2	CASSRSGGGGTDTQYF
TRBV11-2	CASSSDIPGYTF
TRBV29-1	CSVPTGLQTQYF
TRBV19	CASSSRTGGVKNIQYF
TRBV9	CASSVRGAFSGANVLTF
TRBV19	CASSIGDQALNQPQHF
TRBV7-9	CASSPDLASNYGYTF
TRBV5-1	CASSLDPRGETQYF
TRBV28	CASRTGTGVTGELFF
TRBV6-1	CASSRRQGNSDEQFF
TRBV6-5	CASSDRVNQPQHF
TRBV27	CASSLFPSGDLYIQYF
TRBV30	CAWWTDSNYGYTF
TRBV5-4	CASSSTDRATYEQYF
TRBV11-2	CASSSSGGDSYEQYF
TRBV20-1	CSPYEASEQYF